This is a list of T cell receptor beta chains from one sample in a study of Ad26.COV2.S vaccination and SARS-CoV-2 variants. Repertoires were generated with immunoSEQ multiplex PCR, while TCRdb's copy carries only in-frame clones and drops some. The data hold almost 400,000 clones, with 89% observed a single time. Specimen: peripheral blood, collected in a trial of Ad26.COV2.S vaccine versus placebo. The source is a person aged 18-65 years who received the Ad26.COV2.S COVID-19 vaccine or a placebo. Both conserved end residues are part of each CDR3. The order of the fields is clone size, J gene, D gene, V gene, CDR3 protein, CDR3 DNA. D genes are given only for firm matches. Size tells how often a clone was seen (once, few, many) or the class of an expanded clone, and some rows leave it out.

>.|TRBJ2-1|.|TRBV3-1/TRBV3-2
CASSQLVNEQFF
TGTGCCAGCAGCCAACTAGTCAATGAGCAGTTCTTC
>.|TRBJ2-7|.|TRBV7-9
CASSLPVRYEQYF
TGTGCCAGCAGCTTACCGGTCCGCTACGAGCAGTACTTC
>.|TRBJ2-1|.|TRBV6-4
CASSDRGPSSSEQFF
TGTGCCAGCAGTGACAGGGGACCTTCTAGTAGTGAGCAGTTCTTC
>.|TRBJ2-3|.|TRBV9
CASSVGSGADTQYF
TGTGCCAGCAGCGTAGGCAGCGGAGCAGATACGCAGTATTTT
>once|TRBJ1-2|TRBD1|TRBV5-4
CASSGTGQGNYGYTF
TGTGCCAGCAGCGGTACGGGACAGGGAAACTATGGCTACACCTTC
>.|TRBJ1-6|TRBD1|TRBV19
CASSKGTGSNNSPLHF
TGTGCCAGTAGTAAAGGGACAGGGTCTAATAATTCACCCCTCCACTTT
>.|TRBJ2-7|TRBD1|TRBV27
CASSRPGGEQYF
TGTGCCAGCAGCAGACCAGGGGGCGAGCAGTACTTC
>.|TRBJ2-7|.|TRBV5-4
CASSLFGAPSGEQYF
TGTGCCAGCAGCTTGTTCGGGGCCCCCTCGGGAGAGCAGTACTTC
>.|TRBJ2-7|TRBD2|TRBV6-1
CASSEYGRGGEQYF
TGTGCCAGCAGTGAATACGGGAGGGGCGGCGAGCAGTACTTC
>.|TRBJ2-1|TRBD2|TRBV29-1
CSADKVGGGNEQFF
TGCAGCGCGGATAAGGTTGGGGGAGGGAATGAGCAGTTCTTC
>.|TRBJ2-7|TRBD1|TRBV29-1
CSVGTGPYEQYF
TGCAGCGTTGGGACAGGGCCCTACGAGCAGTACTTC
>few|TRBJ2-7|TRBD2|TRBV3-1/TRBV3-2
CASSSGTSGRVQYF
TGTGCCAGCAGTTCCGGGACTAGCGGCCGGGTGCAGTACTTC
>.|TRBJ1-5|TRBD1|TRBV3-1/TRBV3-2
CASSQDFGQANQPQHF
TGTGCCAGCAGCCAAGACTTCGGACAGGCCAATCAGCCCCAGCATTTT
>.|TRBJ1-2|TRBD1|TRBV5-1
CASSRGTGDFYGYTF
TGCGCCAGCAGCAGAGGGACAGGGGATTTCTATGGCTACACCTTC
>.|TRBJ1-4|.|TRBV2
CASSDDSGVSTGKLFF
TGTGCCAGCAGTGATGATTCAGGGGTGAGCACGGGAAAACTGTTTTTT
>.|TRBJ2-5|TRBD1|TRBV7-2
CASSSQGTPQETQYF
TGTGCCAGCAGCTCACAGGGGACCCCCCAAGAGACCCAGTACTTC
>.|TRBJ2-2|TRBD2|TRBV7-3
CASSLMPSGLAGAGELFF
TGTGCCAGCAGCTTAATGCCTAGCGGGCTGGCGGGTGCCGGGGAGCTGTTTTTT
>.|TRBJ1-5|TRBD1|TRBV6-5
CASSYPGQGVQPQHF
TGTGCCAGCAGTTACCCCGGGCAGGGGGTCCAGCCCCAGCATTTT